This TCR beta chain was captured in a study of T cell repertoires in cytomegalovirus infection. This clonotype was seen only a few times. TCRdb reanalysed the reads using MiXCR and keeps one entry per CDR3 protein. The table has nearly 450,000 distinct CDR3 sequences, about a third seen once. Trimming pared 5 bases from V and 2 bases from J, leaving 15 bases between. The CDR3 is 15 residues long. This receptor was obtained from a human donor in good health (CMV status not recorded). Some clones in this sample may be carry-over from other donors' samples. The gene calls are TRBV12-3 or TRBV12-4 and TRBJ2-5, with D possibly TRBD1 on 5 matching bases. The sequencing input was PBMCs. The CDR3 bases are TGTGCCAGCAGTCCCGCAGGGCTTCGTCAAGAGACCCAGTACTTC. It yields the protein CASSPAGLRQETQYF.